This T cell receptor beta chain was sequenced during a study of patients and donors after allogeneic stem cell transplantation. From the RT-PCR reads, TCRdb called clonotypes with MiXCR, one entry per CDR3 protein. Of some 2,500 distinct CDR3 sequences in the sample, about 8% were seen once. The CDR3 length is 15 residues. The germline V and J ends were trimmed by 0 bases and 4 bases, with 10 bases remaining between them. The V gene's germline CDR1 is SGHKS and CDR2 YYEKEE (reference sequence). The sample taken for sequencing was blood, either unsorted or a sorted T cell fraction (not recorded which). This receptor was identified in a human donor who was either an allogeneic HSCT recipient or a stem cell or donor lymphocyte infusion donor (not recorded which). It is not recorded whose cells these are; they may come from a transplant donor. V gene TRBV5-5 combines with J gene TRBJ2-2; D gene ambiguous. The CDR3, as DNA: TGTGCCAGCAGCTTGGGATCGGCGCGCACCGGGGAGCTGTTTTTT. Residues: CASSLGSARTGELFF.